The 32 T cell receptor beta chains reported below all come from one sample, sequenced in a study of cytomegalovirus exposure and HLA in healthy donors. The PCR was carried out with 60 Vbeta primers and 13 Jbeta primers. Sequencing used immunoSEQ multiplex PCR; TCRdb keeps in-frame clones, though not all of them. The data contain about 130,000 clones, just over 70% of them singletons. Source material: PBMCs. The receptors were sampled from a woman aged 55-70 years in good health and CMV-seropositive.

The chain joins TRBV7-3 to TRBJ2-2, with D hard to call. The CDR3 has 17 amino acids. The V and J ends lost 5 bases and 0 bases respectively, with 16 bases between them. Germline values: CDR1 SGHTA, CDR2 FQGTGA. CDR3 nucleotides: TGTGCCAGCAGCCCACGAGAAGTCTCTACGAACACCGGGGAGCTGTTTTTT. Protein: CASSPREVSTNTGELFF.

The chain couples TRBV4-1 to TRBJ1-2, with a weak D call TRBD1 (5 bases). The CDR3 runs to 16 residues. The V end was cut by 3 bases, the J end by 1 base, with 15 bases between. Germline V CDR1 and CDR2: MGHRA, YSYEKL. The CDR3 spells CASSQGGWRGNYGYTF. CDR3 nucleotide sequence: TGCGCCAGCAGCCAGGGGGGTTGGCGGGGTAACTATGGCTACACCTTC.

The chain uses TRBV9 and TRBJ1-2; a weak D match, TRBD1 (5 bases). The V gene's germline CDR1 is SGDLS and CDR2 YYNGEE. CDR3 length equals 15 residues. The V end was cut by 1 base, the J end by 4 bases, with 14 bases between. The CDR3 loop is CASSVRGESVYGYTF. CDR3 bases: TGTGCCAGCAGCGTAAGGGGCGAGAGCGTCTATGGCTACACCTTC.

This clone has just a few counts. V is TRBV9 and J is TRBJ1-5; maybe TRBD1 (5 bases). V was clipped by 0 bases and J by 4 bases, with 14 bases between them. CDR3 length: 16 amino acids. Germline V lookup: CDR1 SGDLS, CDR2 YYNGEE. In nucleotides, the CDR3 is TGTGCCAGCAGCGTAGGGGCAGGGCAGGTGAATCAGCCCCAGCATTTT. As protein: CASSVGAGQVNQPQHF.

The J gene is TRBJ2-7, the V gene TRBV10-3; D is possibly TRBD1 (5 bases). V gave up 3 bases and J gave up 5 bases, with 14 bases separating them. CDR3 length: 14 amino acids. CDR1 is ENHRY and CDR2 is SYGVKD in the germline V gene. CDR3 loop: CAISDPTVRDEQYF. CDR3 nucleotides: TGTGCCATCAGTGATCCCACGGTCAGGGACGAGCAGTACTTC.

The chain combines TRBV9 with TRBJ2-1, with 8 positions matching TRBD2. The CDR3 is 16 residues long. J lost 8 bases, V lost 2 bases, and 12 bases had no gene match. The germline CDR1 and CDR2 sequences are SGDLS and YYNGEE. DNA of the CDR3: TGTGCCAGCAGCGTCGGGGGGGCACAATTTACCGATGAGCAGTTCTTC. Translation gives CASSVGGAQFTDEQFF.

This chain uses TRBV7-9 with TRBJ1-4; 7 bases map to TRBD1. The CDR3 totals 16 residues. Germline-derived CDR1 and CDR2 are SEHNR and FQNEAQ (reference sequence). V lost 4 bases, J lost 3 bases, and 8 bases stayed unmatched. The CDR3 protein is CASSSPLQGSNEKLFF. CDR3 coding DNA: TGTGCCAGCAGCTCTCCCCTACAGGGGTCTAATGAAAAACTGTTTTTT.

The chain is built from TRBV28 and TRBJ2-3; 7 nucleotides match TRBD2. Germline assignment: CDR1 MDHEN and CDR2 SYDVKM. Losses at the gene ends were 5 bases for V and 2 bases for J; bases not matched to a gene: 4. CDR3 length: 14 amino acids. The CDR3, as DNA: TGTGCCAGCAGTGGTAGCGGGCCCACAGATACGCAGTATTTT. Its protein product is CASSGSGPTDTQYF.

This clone was picked up a small number of times. V usage is TRBV5-4 and J usage is TRBJ1-4; possibly TRBD1 for D (5 bases). Germline V CDR1 and CDR2: SGHNT, YYREEE (reference sequence). The CDR3 consists of 14 residues. V was clipped by 1 base and J by 8 bases, with 12 bases between them. As DNA, the CDR3 is TGTGCCAGCAGCTTGCAAGGGGCGAGGGAAAAACTGTTTTTT. Protein product: CASSLQGAREKLFF.

The rearrangement links TRBV11-2 to TRBJ2-7, with 7 nucleotides matching TRBD1. V was clipped by 10 bases and J by 6 bases; unmatched bases: 15. Germline CDR1 reads SGHAT; CDR2 reads FQNNGV. This CDR3 contains 14 residues. The CDR3 nucleotides are TGTGCCACCGCCAACCGGGACAGTACAAGCGAGCAGTACTTC. This sequence encodes CATANRDSTSEQYF. Based on the CDR3 plus reference TRBV11-2 and TRBJ2-7, the full variable domain is EAGVAQSPRYKIIEKRQSVAFWCNPISGHATLYWYQQILGQGPKLLIQFQNNGVVDDSQLPKDRFSAERLKGVDSTLKIQPAKLEDSAVYLCATANRDSTSEQYFGPGTRLTVT.

The chain links TRBV29-1 to TRBJ1-1, with no clear D. The germline V gene encodes CDR1 SQVTM and CDR2 ANQGSEA. The CDR3 has 11 amino acids. Trimming left V 4 bases short and J 8 bases short, with 11 bases between. CDR3 residues: CSVGGRWEAFF. CDR3 DNA sequence: TGCAGCGTTGGCGGCAGATGGGAAGCTTTCTTT.

There are a few counts of this clone. The chain has TRBV7-9 and TRBJ2-1, with D possibly TRBD2 on 6 matching bases. Germline V gene lookup returns CDR1 SEHNR and CDR2 FQNEAQ (reference sequence). Trimming pared 3 bases from V and 7 bases from J, leaving 7 bases between. This CDR3 has 12 amino acids. The CDR3 protein is CASSFRGNEQFF. Here the CDR3 DNA reads TGTGCCAGCAGCTTCCGGGGGAATGAGCAGTTCTTC. The variable domain in full, completed from reference TRBV7-9 and TRBJ2-1, reads DTGVSQNPRHKITKRGQNVTFRCDPISEHNRLYWYRQTLGQGPEFLTYFQNEAQLEKSRLLSDRFSAERPKGSFSTLEIQRTEQGDSAMYLCASSFRGNEQFFGPGTRLTVL.

V gene TRBV7-3 combines with J gene TRBJ2-1; TRBD2 agrees at 11 bases. The germline V gene has CDR1 SGHTA and CDR2 FQGTGA. The junction had 3 bases not matched to a gene; V was cut back by 5 bases and J by 9 bases. CDR3 length equals 13 residues. The CDR3 DNA sequence: TGTGCCAGCAGCCTAGGACTAGCGGGTGAGCAGTTCTTC. Translating it yields CASSLGLAGEQFF. The whole variable domain, remainder taken from reference TRBV7-3 and TRBJ2-1, is GAGVSQTPSNKVTEKGKYVELRCDPISGHTALYWYRQSLGQGPEFLIYFQGTGAADDSGLPNDRFFAVRPEGSVSTLKIQRTERGDSAVYLCASSLGLAGEQFFGPGTRLTVL.

The J gene is TRBJ1-1, the V gene TRBV10-3, with 12 nucleotides matching TRBD1. J lost 3 bases, V lost 7 bases, and 9 bases had no gene match. The germline V gene encodes CDR1 ENHRY and CDR2 SYGVKD. CDR3 length equals 16 residues. CDR3 sequence (DNA): TGTGCCATCAAGATGGGACAGGGGGCGCAGGACACTGAAGCTTTCTTT. Its translation: CAIKMGQGAQDTEAFF.

The CDR3 nucleotides read TGTGCCAGCAAGGGGAACAGTTATAGCAATCAGCCCCAGCATTTT. Translation: CASKGNSYSNQPQHF. V usage is TRBV2 and J usage is TRBJ1-5; a possible D gene is TRBD1 (5 bases). Germline V gives CDR1 SNHLY, CDR2 FYNNEI. V dropped 7 bases and J dropped 0 bases, with 13 bases sitting between them. This CDR3 contains 15 residues.

This clone has only one observation. The chain employs TRBV12-5 and TRBJ2-5; 8 nucleotides line up with TRBD1. The trim removed 7 bases at V and 4 bases at J, leaving 14 bases unmatched. The CDR3 is 16 amino acids. Germline V gene sequence: CDR1 LGHNT, CDR2 FRNRAP. As DNA, the CDR3 is TGTGCTAGTGCCCTCCAAATTCAGGGGGCTGGAGAGACCCAGTACTTC. Its translation: CASALQIQGAGETQYF.

The chain combines TRBV7-9 with TRBJ1-1; D is unresolved. The V gene lost 4 bases and the J gene lost 2 bases, with 14 bases spanning the gap. The CDR3 totals 15 residues. Germline CDR1 is SEHNR and CDR2 is FQNEAQ (reference sequence). The CDR3 nucleotides are TGTGCCAGCAGCTCACTGGCAGGCGAAAACACTGAAGCTTTCTTT. Encoded protein: CASSSLAGENTEAFF. Together with reference TRBV7-9 and TRBJ1-1, the CDR3 gives the full variable domain: DTGVSQNPRHKITKRGQNVTFRCDPISEHNRLYWYRQTLGQGPEFLTYFQNEAQLEKSRLLSDRFSAERPKGSFSTLEIQRTEQGDSAMYLCASSSLAGENTEAFFGQGTRLTVV.

The chain couples TRBV6-1 to TRBJ1-2; TRBD1 matches at 9 bases. Germline assignment: CDR1 MNHNS and CDR2 SASEGT. This CDR3 has 14 amino acids. V gave up 1 base and J gave up 5 bases; unmatched junction bases: 2. In DNA form, the CDR3 reads TGTGCCAGCAGTGAAGACAGGGGGCTATATGGCTACACCTTC. Translated: CASSEDRGLYGYTF.

This clone has a handful of counts. V usage is TRBV5-1 and J usage is TRBJ2-6; TRBD1 might be the D (5 bases). The ends were cut back, 0 bases at V and 0 bases at J, with 10 bases in the middle. This CDR3 spans 17 amino acids. Germline V gene lookup returns CDR1 SGHRS and CDR2 YFSETQ. The CDR3 reads CASSLDFRDSGANVLTF. In nucleotides, the CDR3 is TGCGCCAGCAGCTTGGATTTCAGGGACTCTGGGGCCAACGTCCTGACTTTC.

The J gene is TRBJ2-7, the V gene TRBV7-9, with D perhaps matching TRBD2 (5 bases). The CDR3 has 13 amino acids. Trimming stripped 3 bases from V and 4 bases from J, with 10 bases between. From germline, CDR1 is SEHNR and CDR2 FQNEAQ (reference sequence). Here the CDR3 reads CASSFGLGYEQYF. The CDR3 coding sequence is TGTGCCAGCAGCTTTGGACTGGGGTACGAGCAGTACTTC.

V gene TRBV11-2 combines with J gene TRBJ2-2; tentatively, D is TRBD1 (6 bases). CDR3 size: 14 residues. The V end lost 5 bases, the J end lost 3 bases, and 10 bases lay between the germline ends. Germline CDR1 is SGHAT and CDR2 is FQNNGV. CDR3 DNA: TGTGCCAGCAGCCAGGGGCCTGACACCGGGGAGCTGTTTTTT. This gives the protein CASSQGPDTGELFF.

This clone was observed a handful of times. The rearrangement uses TRBV5-5 and TRBJ2-7, with 9 nucleotides matching TRBD2. Germline CDR1 is SGHKS and CDR2 is YYEKEE (reference sequence). With 2 bases clipped from V and 0 bases from J, the junction kept 9 bases outside the gene matches. The CDR3 spans 17 residues. The CDR3 region is CASSFASSGDYSYEQYF. In DNA, the CDR3 is TGTGCCAGCAGCTTTGCCTCTAGCGGGGACTACTCCTACGAGCAGTACTTC.

This sequence joins TRBV7-3 and TRBJ2-1; 10 bases agree with TRBD2. The CDR3 has 17 amino acids. Losses at the gene ends were 5 bases for V and 0 bases for J; bases not matched to a gene: 7. Germline lookup yields CDR1 SGHTA and CDR2 FQGTGA. CDR3 bases: TGTGCCAGCAGCCCTCGGACTAGCGGAAGCTCCTACAATGAGCAGTTCTTC. This gives the protein CASSPRTSGSSYNEQFF.

This clone showed up just a few times. The chain combines TRBV10-3 with TRBJ1-6, with D maybe TRBD1 (6 bases). This CDR3 is built from 14 residues. Germline CDR1 and CDR2: ENHRY and SYGVKD. Trimming took off 6 bases at V and 5 bases at J, with 11 bases between the two ends. The CDR3 DNA reads TGTGCCATCAGGTCAGGACAGAATAATTCACCCCTCCACTTT. It specifies CAIRSGQNNSPLHF.

This clone has a handful of counts. This chain links TRBV2 with TRBJ1-5, with D hard to call. The length of the CDR3 is 16 residues. V lost 3 bases and J lost 2, with 14 bases in between. CDR1 SNHLY and CDR2 FYNNEI come from the germline V gene. The CDR3 protein is CASSDWGLAGNQPQHF. The CDR3 DNA reads TGTGCCAGCAGTGATTGGGGTCTAGCAGGCAATCAGCCCCAGCATTTT.

The chain has TRBV5-1 and TRBJ2-3; 15 bases match TRBD2. The CDR3 totals 17 residues. CDR1 is SGHRS and CDR2 is YFSETQ in the germline V gene. Germline trimming cut 2 bases from V and 7 bases from J; bases unmatched to any gene: 8. CDR3 region: CASSLWTSGGAANTQYF. CDR3 coding DNA: TGCGCCAGCAGCTTATGGACTAGCGGGGGGGCCGCAAATACGCAGTATTTT. The full variable domain, in which reference TRBV5-1 and TRBJ2-3 provide the parts outside the CDR3, is KAGVTQTPRYLIKTRGQQVTLSCSPISGHRSVSWYQQTPGQGLQFLFEYFSETQRNKGNFPGRFSGRQFSNSRSEMNVSTLELGDSALYLCASSLWTSGGAANTQYFGPGTRLTVL.

The V gene is TRBV25-1, the J gene TRBJ2-2, with 12 bases identical to TRBD1. The CDR3 is 16 residues long. CDR1 is MGHDK and CDR2 is SYGVNS in the germline V gene. V gave up 2 bases and J gave up 3 bases; unmatched junction bases: 1. The CDR3 DNA reads as TGTGCCAGCAGTGAAGGGACAGGGGGCTACACCGGGGAGCTGTTTTTT. Its protein is CASSEGTGGYTGELFF.

This clone was seen a handful of times. The chain links TRBV7-3 to TRBJ2-3, with 7 positions matching TRBD2. The CDR3 runs to 14 residues. Germline CDR1 reads SGHTA; CDR2 reads FQGTGA. V was clipped by 6 bases and J by 6 bases; unmatched bases: 9. CDR3 bases: TGTGCCAGCAGTGGGGGGGGTAAGGGCGATACGCAGTATTTT. Protein product: CASSGGGKGDTQYF. Variable domain in full (rest from reference TRBV7-3 and TRBJ2-3): GAGVSQTPSNKVTEKGKYVELRCDPISGHTALYWYRQSLGQGPEFLIYFQGTGAADDSGLPNDRFFAVRPEGSVSTLKIQRTERGDSAVYLCASSGGGKGDTQYFGPGTRLTVL.

The rearrangement joins TRBV11-2 to TRBJ1-1; D may be TRBD1 (6 bases). There are 16 residues in the CDR3. V gave up 2 bases and J gave up 5 bases, with 18 bases separating them. CDR1 is SGHAT, CDR2 FQNNGV, per germline. The CDR3 protein is CASSLILQGPETEAFF. The CDR3, as DNA: TGTGCCAGCAGCTTAATCCTACAGGGCCCCGAGACTGAAGCTTTCTTT. The entire variable domain, with the rest obtained from reference TRBV11-2 and TRBJ1-1, is as follows: EAGVAQSPRYKIIEKRQSVAFWCNPISGHATLYWYQQILGQGPKLLIQFQNNGVVDDSQLPKDRFSAERLKGVDSTLKIQPAKLEDSAVYLCASSLILQGPETEAFFGQGTRLTVV.

V and J are TRBV29-1 and TRBJ1-5; D possibly corresponds to TRBD1 (5 bases). CDR1 is SQVTM and CDR2 is ANQGSEA in the germline V gene. The CDR3 covers 13 residues. Trimming left V 4 bases short and J 0 bases short, with 7 bases between. Here the CDR3 DNA reads TGCAGCGTTGGCGGACATAGCAATCAGCCCCAGCATTTT. As protein: CSVGGHSNQPQHF.

The rearrangement joins TRBV5-1 to TRBJ2-2; tentative D call: TRBD1 (6 bases). The CDR3 is 15 residues long. Germline V CDR1 and CDR2: SGHRS, YFSETQ. V lost 1 base and J 6 bases, leaving 13 bases between the germline ends. CDR3 residues: CASSLTGGDAGELFF. The CDR3 DNA follows: TGCGCCAGCAGCTTGACTGGGGGCGATGCCGGGGAGCTGTTTTTT.

The chain carries TRBV5-1 and TRBJ1-2, with 8 bases identical to TRBD1. The junction had 7 bases not matched to a gene; V was cut back by 1 base and J by 2 bases. Germline loops: CDR1 SGHRS, CDR2 YFSETQ. This CDR3 is built from 16 residues. The CDR3 nucleotides read TGCGCCAGCAGCTTGACTTCAGGGGGCCTCAACTATGGCTACACCTTC. Protein: CASSLTSGGLNYGYTF.